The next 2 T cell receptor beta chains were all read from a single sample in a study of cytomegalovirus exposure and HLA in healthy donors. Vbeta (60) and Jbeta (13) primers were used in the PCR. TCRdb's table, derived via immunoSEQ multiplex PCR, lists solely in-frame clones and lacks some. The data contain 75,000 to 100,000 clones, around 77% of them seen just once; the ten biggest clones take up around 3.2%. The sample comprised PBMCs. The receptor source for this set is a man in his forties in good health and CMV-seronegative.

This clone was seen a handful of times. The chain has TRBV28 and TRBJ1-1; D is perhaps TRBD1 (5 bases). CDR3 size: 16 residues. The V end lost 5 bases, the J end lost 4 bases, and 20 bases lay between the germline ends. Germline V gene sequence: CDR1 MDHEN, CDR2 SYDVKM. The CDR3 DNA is TGTGCCAGCAGTCCCCTGGGTGCAGGGCAGATCACTGAAGCTTTCTTT. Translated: CASSPLGAGQITEAFF.

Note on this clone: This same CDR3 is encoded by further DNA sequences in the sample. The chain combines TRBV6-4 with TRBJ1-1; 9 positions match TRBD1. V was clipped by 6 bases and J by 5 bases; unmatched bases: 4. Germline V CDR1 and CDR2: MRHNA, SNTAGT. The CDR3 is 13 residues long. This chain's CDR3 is CASRDRGNTEAFF. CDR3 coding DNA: TGTGCCAGCAGGGACAGGGGTAATACTGAAGCTTTCTTT.